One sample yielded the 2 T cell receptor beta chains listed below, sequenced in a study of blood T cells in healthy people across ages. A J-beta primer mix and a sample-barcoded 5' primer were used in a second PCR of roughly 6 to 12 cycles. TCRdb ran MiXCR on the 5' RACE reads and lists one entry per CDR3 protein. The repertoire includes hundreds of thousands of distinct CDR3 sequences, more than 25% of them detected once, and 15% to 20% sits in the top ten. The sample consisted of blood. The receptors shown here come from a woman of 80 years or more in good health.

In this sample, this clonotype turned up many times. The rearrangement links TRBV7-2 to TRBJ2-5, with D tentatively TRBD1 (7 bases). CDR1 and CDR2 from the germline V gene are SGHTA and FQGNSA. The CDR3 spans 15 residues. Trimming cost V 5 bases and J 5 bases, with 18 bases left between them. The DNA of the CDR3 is TGTGCCAGCAGCCAAATGACAGGGAGGAGTGAGACCCAGTACTTC. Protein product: CASSQMTGRSETQYF.

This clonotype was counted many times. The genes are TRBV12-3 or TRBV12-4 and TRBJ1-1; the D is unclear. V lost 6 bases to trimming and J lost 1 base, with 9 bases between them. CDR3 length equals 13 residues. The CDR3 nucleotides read TGTGCCAGCAGGTTCAGAAAGAACACTGAAGCTTTCTTT. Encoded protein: CASRFRKNTEAFF.